Listed below are T cell receptor beta chains from one sample, sequenced in a study of blood T cells in healthy people across ages. TCRdb reprocessed the 5' RACE reads with MiXCR, giving one entry per CDR3 protein. The sample lists 1.5 million to 2 million distinct CDR3 sequences; about 32% were seen once. Material for sequencing was blood. The source of these receptors is a woman aged 30 to 39 in good health. Both conserved end residues are part of each CDR3. Fields, in order: clone size, J gene, D gene, V gene, CDR3 protein, CDR3 DNA. The D gene is left open where the match is weak. Size tells how often a clone was seen (once, few, many) or the class of an expanded clone, and some rows leave it out.

clone_size: few; j_call: TRBJ2-7; d_call: .; v_call: TRBV12-3/TRBV12-4; cdr3_aa: CASSAAISYEQYF; cdr3_nt: TGTGCCAGCAGTGCCGCGATATCCTACGAGCAGTACTTC
clone_size: .; j_call: TRBJ2-5; d_call: TRBD1; v_call: TRBV4-1; cdr3_aa: CASSHYGTVGQETQYF; cdr3_nt: TGCGCCAGCAGCCACTACGGGACAGTAGGCCAAGAGACCCAGTACTTC
clone_size: few; j_call: TRBJ1-1; d_call: .; v_call: TRBV6-5; cdr3_aa: CASAFGSDTEAFF; cdr3_nt: TGTGCCAGCGCCTTTGGATCGGACACTGAAGCTTTCTTT
clone_size: .; j_call: TRBJ2-7; d_call: .; v_call: TRBV14; cdr3_aa: CASSQPRGNSYEQYF; cdr3_nt: TGTGCCAGCAGCCAACCCCGTGGCAACTCCTACGAGCAGTACTTC
clone_size: few; j_call: TRBJ2-5; d_call: .; v_call: TRBV6-5; cdr3_aa: CASSRRSPQETQYF; cdr3_nt: TGTGCCAGCAGCCGGAGAAGTCCTCAAGAGACCCAGTACTTC
clone_size: .; j_call: TRBJ2-5; d_call: .; v_call: TRBV21-1; cdr3_aa: CANSLPGQGLSQYF; cdr3_nt: TGTGCCAACAGCCTACCGGGACAGGGTTTGTCCCAGTACTTC
clone_size: few; j_call: TRBJ2-7; d_call: TRBD2; v_call: TRBV7-9; cdr3_aa: CASSPEGLAGGEQYF; cdr3_nt: TGTGCCAGCAGCCCCGAGGGACTAGCGGGAGGAGAGCAGTACTTC
clone_size: .; j_call: TRBJ2-5; d_call: .; v_call: TRBV7-6; cdr3_aa: CASSSREMGSGTQYF; cdr3_nt: TGTGCCAGCAGCTCCCGGGAGATGGGCTCGGGGACCCAGTACTTC
clone_size: once; j_call: TRBJ2-1; d_call: TRBD2; v_call: TRBV3-1; cdr3_aa: CASSPRGSGTHNEQFF; cdr3_nt: TGTGCCAGCAGCCCCCGGGGTAGCGGGACCCACAATGAGCAGTTCTTC
clone_size: many; j_call: TRBJ1-2; d_call: .; v_call: TRBV6-6; cdr3_aa: CASSYGTSDYGYTF; cdr3_nt: TGTGCCAGCAGTTACGGGACGTCTGACTATGGCTACACCTTC
clone_size: .; j_call: TRBJ2-7; d_call: .; v_call: TRBV9; cdr3_aa: CASTAGSQSSYEQYF; cdr3_nt: TGTGCCAGCACCGCGGGGTCCCAAAGCTCCTACGAGCAGTACTTC
clone_size: few; j_call: TRBJ1-2; d_call: .; v_call: TRBV20-1; cdr3_aa: CSATSGYTF; cdr3_nt: TGCAGTGCTACCAGTGGCTACACCTTC
clone_size: few; j_call: TRBJ2-7; d_call: TRBD1; v_call: TRBV27; cdr3_aa: CASSHAGTGRTYEQYF; cdr3_nt: TGTGCCAGCAGTCACGCTGGGACAGGGAGGACCTACGAGCAGTACTTC
clone_size: few; j_call: TRBJ2-7; d_call: .; v_call: TRBV6-5; cdr3_aa: CASSYSREKYEQYF; cdr3_nt: TGTGCCAGCAGTTACTCCCGGGAGAAATACGAGCAGTACTTC
clone_size: .; j_call: TRBJ1-2; d_call: .; v_call: TRBV20-1; cdr3_aa: CSARIGTGQGYGYTF; cdr3_nt: TGCAGTGCTAGGATTGGAACAGGCCAAGGGTATGGCTACACCTTC
clone_size: .; j_call: TRBJ1-1; d_call: .; v_call: TRBV30; cdr3_aa: CAWMKVTEAFF; cdr3_nt: TGTGCCTGGATGAAGGTCACTGAAGCTTTCTTT
clone_size: .; j_call: TRBJ2-5; d_call: .; v_call: TRBV28; cdr3_aa: CASSASRGVRQETQYF; cdr3_nt: TGTGCCAGCAGTGCCTCCCGTGGGGTGCGCCAAGAGACCCAGTACTTC
clone_size: .; j_call: TRBJ2-1; d_call: TRBD2; v_call: TRBV7-8; cdr3_aa: CASSPGLAGYNGQFF; cdr3_nt: TGTGCCAGCAGCCCGGGACTAGCGGGGTACAATGGGCAGTTCTTC
clone_size: many; j_call: TRBJ2-5; d_call: .; v_call: TRBV7-6; cdr3_aa: CASSSSSDGQETQYF; cdr3_nt: TGTGCCAGCAGCTCATCTAGCGACGGACAAGAGACCCAGTACTTC
clone_size: once; j_call: TRBJ1-1; d_call: .; v_call: TRBV5-1; cdr3_aa: CASSLDRAAGPTQAFF; cdr3_nt: TGCGCCAGCAGCCTGGACAGAGCGGCGGGTCCAACACAAGCTTTCTTT
clone_size: once; j_call: TRBJ2-2; d_call: TRBD2; v_call: TRBV20-1; cdr3_aa: CSARATIWQAGVGERFF; cdr3_nt: TGCAGTGCTAGGGCTACAATATGGCAAGCGGGGGTCGGGGAGCGGTTTTTT
clone_size: .; j_call: TRBJ2-2; d_call: .; v_call: TRBV6-1; cdr3_aa: CASRANGVTGELFF; cdr3_nt: TGTGCCAGCAGGGCTAACGGGGTAACCGGGGAGCTGTTTTTT
clone_size: .; j_call: TRBJ2-5; d_call: .; v_call: TRBV20-1; cdr3_aa: CSAPPDRNFQETQYF; cdr3_nt: TGCAGTGCCCCACCCGACAGGAACTTCCAAGAGACCCAGTACTTC
clone_size: many; j_call: TRBJ2-7; d_call: TRBD1; v_call: TRBV12-3/TRBV12-4; cdr3_aa: CASTAPGTGRQEQYF; cdr3_nt: TGTGCCAGCACCGCCCCCGGGACAGGGCGGCAAGAGCAGTACTTC
clone_size: many; j_call: TRBJ2-5; d_call: .; v_call: TRBV29-1; cdr3_aa: CSVVALKETQYF; cdr3_nt: TGCAGCGTTGTGGCACTAAAGGAGACCCAGTACTTC
clone_size: .; j_call: TRBJ2-5; d_call: TRBD2; v_call: TRBV15; cdr3_aa: CATSRDGLAQETQYF; cdr3_nt: TGTGCCACCAGCAGAGATGGACTAGCCCAAGAGACCCAGTACTTC
clone_size: .; j_call: TRBJ2-1; d_call: TRBD2; v_call: TRBV9; cdr3_aa: CASSVELLGRGEQFF; cdr3_nt: TGTGCCAGCAGCGTAGAGCTCCTAGGGAGGGGTGAGCAGTTCTTC
clone_size: .; j_call: TRBJ2-7; d_call: .; v_call: TRBV18; cdr3_aa: CASSTPASLTTYEQYF; cdr3_nt: TGTGCCAGCTCAACCCCTGCCTCCCTCACCACCTACGAGCAGTACTTC
clone_size: .; j_call: TRBJ1-1; d_call: TRBD1; v_call: TRBV20-1; cdr3_aa: CSASPGQGPPEAFF; cdr3_nt: TGCAGTGCTAGCCCCGGACAGGGACCCCCTGAAGCTTTCTTT
clone_size: few; j_call: TRBJ2-7; d_call: TRBD2; v_call: TRBV27; cdr3_aa: CASSLRAGVWEQYF; cdr3_nt: TGTGCCAGCAGCCTACGAGCGGGAGTGTGGGAGCAGTACTTC
clone_size: few; j_call: TRBJ1-1; d_call: .; v_call: TRBV9; cdr3_aa: CASSVDLHTEAFF; cdr3_nt: TGTGCCAGCAGCGTAGACTTACACACTGAAGCTTTCTTT
clone_size: .; j_call: TRBJ2-7; d_call: .; v_call: TRBV4-1; cdr3_aa: CASSRLVSYEQYF; cdr3_nt: TGCGCCAGCAGCAGGCTAGTCTCGTACGAGCAGTACTTC